This TCR beta chain stems from a study of blood T cell repertoires in COVID-19. Here immunoSEQ multiplex PCR was the method, and the copy in TCRdb shows in-frame clones only, minus some. Among about 170,000 clones listed, approximately 90% were seen once. The ends lost 0 bases at V and 2 bases at J; junction bases unmatched: 13. From germline, CDR1 is SGHRS and CDR2 YFSETQ. The CDR3 covers 19 residues. The chain combines TRBV5-1 with TRBJ2-5, with 10 bases fitting TRBD2. The sample taken for sequencing was peripheral blood. This clonotype was sampled from a man aged 45-65 years with acute or convalescent COVID-19. CDR3 protein: CASSLAPPDSGRYQETQYF. The CDR3, as DNA: TGCGCCAGCAGCTTGGCCCCCCCTGATAGCGGGAGGTATCAAGAGACCCAGTACTTC.